This T cell receptor (beta chain) derives from a study of T-cell memory formation after mild COVID-19. Each CDR3 protein is one row after TCRdb ran MiXCR on the 5' RACE reads. The data hold around 300,000 distinct CDR3 sequences, with roughly 13% observed a single time. Broader study findings: Shrinking CD4+ clones resided mostly in CM and EM, and CD8+ ones in EMRA.

Only a few counts were recorded for this clonotype. The antigen is undetermined. Germline assignment: CDR1 SGHTA and CDR2 FQGNSA. Unmatched junction bases numbered 6, after V lost 6 bases and J lost 2 bases. This CDR3 comprises 16 residues. V usage is TRBV7-2 and J usage is TRBJ2-1, with TRBD1 identical over 11 bases. The sample was PBMCs or a T cell subset sorted from them (not recorded which). The sequence came from a man between 18 and 35 years old who had mild COVID-19 (a few samples of this study predate the infection). Cell type and time point are not known. The CDR3: CASRSGQGATYNEQFF. The DNA of the CDR3 is TGTGCCAGCAGATCCGGACAGGGGGCGACCTACAATGAGCAGTTCTTC. The full variable domain, in which reference TRBV7-2 and TRBJ2-1 provide the parts outside the CDR3, is GAGVSQSPSNKVTEKGKDVELRCDPISGHTALYWYRQSLGQGLEFLIYFQGNSAPDKSGLPSDRFSAERTGGSVSTLTIQRTQQEDSAVYLCASRSGQGATYNEQFFGPGTRLTVL.